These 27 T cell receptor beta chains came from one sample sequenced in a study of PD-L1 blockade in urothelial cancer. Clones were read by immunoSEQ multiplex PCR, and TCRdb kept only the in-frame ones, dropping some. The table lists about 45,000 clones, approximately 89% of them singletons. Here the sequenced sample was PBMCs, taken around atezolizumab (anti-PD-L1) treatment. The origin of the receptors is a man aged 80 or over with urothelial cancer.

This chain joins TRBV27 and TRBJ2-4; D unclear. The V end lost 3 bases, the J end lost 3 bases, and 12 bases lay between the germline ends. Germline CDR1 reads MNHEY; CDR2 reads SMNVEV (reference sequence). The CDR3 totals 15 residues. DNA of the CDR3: TGTGCCAGCAGTTTTGGTTATCAGGTCAAAAACATTCAGTACTTC. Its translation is CASSFGYQVKNIQYF.

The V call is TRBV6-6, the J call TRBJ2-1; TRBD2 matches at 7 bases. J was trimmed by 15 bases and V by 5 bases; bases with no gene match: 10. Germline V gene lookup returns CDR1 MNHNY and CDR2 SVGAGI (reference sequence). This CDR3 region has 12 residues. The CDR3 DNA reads TGTGCCAGCAGTCCAGATCCCCCGGGGGGGTTCTTC. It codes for CASSPDPPGGFF.

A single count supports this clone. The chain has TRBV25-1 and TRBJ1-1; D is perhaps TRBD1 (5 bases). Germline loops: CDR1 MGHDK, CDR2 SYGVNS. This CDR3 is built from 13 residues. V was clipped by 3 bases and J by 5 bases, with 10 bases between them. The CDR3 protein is CASSDGGGTEAFF. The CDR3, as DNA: TGTGCCAGCAGTGACGGGGGGGGAACTGAAGCTTTCTTT.

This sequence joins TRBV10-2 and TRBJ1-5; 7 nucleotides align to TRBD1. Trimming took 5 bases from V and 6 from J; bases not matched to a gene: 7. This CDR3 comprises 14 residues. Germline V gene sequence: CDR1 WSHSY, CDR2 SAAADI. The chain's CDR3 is CASSTGAVVQPQHF. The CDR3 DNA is TGCGCCAGCAGTACAGGGGCGGTTGTTCAGCCCCAGCATTTT.

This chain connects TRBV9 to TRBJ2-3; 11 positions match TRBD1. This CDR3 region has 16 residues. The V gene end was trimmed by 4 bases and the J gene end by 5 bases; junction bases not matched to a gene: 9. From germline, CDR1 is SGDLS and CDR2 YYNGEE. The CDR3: CASSPRTGGSGDTQYF. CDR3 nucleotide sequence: TGTGCCAGCAGCCCGCGGACAGGGGGCTCAGGAGATACGCAGTATTTT.

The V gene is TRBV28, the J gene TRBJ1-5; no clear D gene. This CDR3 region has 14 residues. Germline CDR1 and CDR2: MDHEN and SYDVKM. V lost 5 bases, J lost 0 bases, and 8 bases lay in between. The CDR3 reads CASSPGDSNQPQHF. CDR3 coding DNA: TGTGCCAGCAGTCCCGGTGATAGCAATCAGCCCCAGCATTTT.

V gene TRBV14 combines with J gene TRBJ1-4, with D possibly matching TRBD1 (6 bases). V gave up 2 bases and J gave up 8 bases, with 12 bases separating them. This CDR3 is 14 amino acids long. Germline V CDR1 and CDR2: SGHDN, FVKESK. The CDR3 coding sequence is TGTGCCAGCAGCCAAACAGGGATGGGCGAAAAACTGTTTTTT. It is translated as CASSQTGMGEKLFF.

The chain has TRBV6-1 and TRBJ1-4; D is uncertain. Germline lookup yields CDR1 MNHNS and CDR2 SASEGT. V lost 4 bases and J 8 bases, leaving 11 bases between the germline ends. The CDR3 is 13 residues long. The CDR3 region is CASSAPGSEKLFF. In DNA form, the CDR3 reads TGTGCCAGCAGTGCACCGGGTTCGGAAAAACTGTTTTTT.

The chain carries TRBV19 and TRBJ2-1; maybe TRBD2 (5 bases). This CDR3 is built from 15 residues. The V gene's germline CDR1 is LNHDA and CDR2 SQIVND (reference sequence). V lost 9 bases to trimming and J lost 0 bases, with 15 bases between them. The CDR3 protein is CASRADSSSYNEQFF. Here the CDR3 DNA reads TGTGCCAGCCGGGCGGACTCAAGCTCCTACAATGAGCAGTTCTTC.

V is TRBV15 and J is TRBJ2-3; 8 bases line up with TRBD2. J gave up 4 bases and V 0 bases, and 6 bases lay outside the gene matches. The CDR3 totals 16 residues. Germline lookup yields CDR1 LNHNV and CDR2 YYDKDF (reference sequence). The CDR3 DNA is TGTGCCACCAGCAGAGATCTAGCGGGTGGCGCAGATACGCAGTATTTT. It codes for CATSRDLAGGADTQYF.

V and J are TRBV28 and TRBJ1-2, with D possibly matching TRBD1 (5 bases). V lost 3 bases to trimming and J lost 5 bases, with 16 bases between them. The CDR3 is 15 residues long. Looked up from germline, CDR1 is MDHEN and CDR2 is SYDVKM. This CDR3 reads CASSFLGPGLYGYTF. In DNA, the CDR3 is TGTGCCAGCAGTTTTTTGGGGCCTGGTTTATATGGCTACACCTTC.

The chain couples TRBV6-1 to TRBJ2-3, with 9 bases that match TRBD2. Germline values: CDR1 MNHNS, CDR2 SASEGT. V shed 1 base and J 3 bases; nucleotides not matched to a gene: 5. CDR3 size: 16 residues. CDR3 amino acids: CASSEGWLAGTDTQYF. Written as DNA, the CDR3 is TGTGCCAGCAGTGAAGGGTGGCTAGCGGGAACAGATACGCAGTATTTT.

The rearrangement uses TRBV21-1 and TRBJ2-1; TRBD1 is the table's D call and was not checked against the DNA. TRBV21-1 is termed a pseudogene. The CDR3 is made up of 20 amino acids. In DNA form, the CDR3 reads TGTGCCAGCAGCAAAAAAAGAGGTCGACCACAGGGGGTGGAATGCGATGAGCAGTTCTTC. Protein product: CASSKKRGRPQGVECDEQFF.

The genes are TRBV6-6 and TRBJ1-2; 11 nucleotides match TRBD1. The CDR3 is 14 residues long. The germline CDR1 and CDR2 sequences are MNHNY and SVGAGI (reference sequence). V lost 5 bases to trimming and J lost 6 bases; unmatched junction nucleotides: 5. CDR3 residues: CASSDWTGGHGYTF. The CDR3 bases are TGTGCCAGCAGTGATTGGACAGGGGGCCATGGCTACACCTTC.

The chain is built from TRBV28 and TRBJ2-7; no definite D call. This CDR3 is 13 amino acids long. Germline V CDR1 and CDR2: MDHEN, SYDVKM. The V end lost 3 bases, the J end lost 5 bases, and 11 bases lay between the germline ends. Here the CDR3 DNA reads TGTGCCAGCAGTTTGTTTCGTCGGGACGAGCAGTACTTC. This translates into CASSLFRRDEQYF.

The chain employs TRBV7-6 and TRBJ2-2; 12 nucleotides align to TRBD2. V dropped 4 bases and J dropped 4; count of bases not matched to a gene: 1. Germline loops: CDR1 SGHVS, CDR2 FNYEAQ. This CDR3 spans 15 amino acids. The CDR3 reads CASSSSGRGTGELFF. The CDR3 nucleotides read TGTGCCAGCAGCTCTAGCGGGAGGGGCACCGGGGAGCTGTTTTTT. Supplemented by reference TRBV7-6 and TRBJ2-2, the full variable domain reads GAGVSQSPRYKVTKRGQDVALRCDPISGHVSLYWYRQALGQGPEFLTYFNYEAQQDKSGLPNDRFSAERPEGSISTLTIQRTEQRDSAMYRCASSSSGRGTGELFFGEGSRLTVL.

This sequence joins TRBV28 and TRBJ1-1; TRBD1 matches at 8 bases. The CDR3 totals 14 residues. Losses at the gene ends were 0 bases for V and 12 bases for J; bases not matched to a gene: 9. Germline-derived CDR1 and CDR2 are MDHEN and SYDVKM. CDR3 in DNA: TGTGCCAGCAGTTTATGGGCCGGGACAGGCGTCCCTTTCTTT. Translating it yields CASSLWAGTGVPFF.

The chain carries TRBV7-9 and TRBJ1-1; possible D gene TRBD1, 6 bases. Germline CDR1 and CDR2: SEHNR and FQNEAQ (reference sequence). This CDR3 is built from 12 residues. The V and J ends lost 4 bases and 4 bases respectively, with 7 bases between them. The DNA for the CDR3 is TGTGCCAGCAGCTGGGACATCACTGAAGCTTTCTTT. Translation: CASSWDITEAFF.

This CDR3 is CSVRTGIYYEQYF. The CDR3, as DNA: TGCAGCGTTCGGACAGGGATTTACTACGAGCAGTACTTC. The chain has TRBV29-1 and TRBJ2-7; 8 bases match TRBD1. This CDR3 is 13 amino acids long. Unmatched junction bases numbered 6, after V lost 5 bases and J lost 3 bases. CDR1 and CDR2 (germline): SQVTM, ANQGSEA.

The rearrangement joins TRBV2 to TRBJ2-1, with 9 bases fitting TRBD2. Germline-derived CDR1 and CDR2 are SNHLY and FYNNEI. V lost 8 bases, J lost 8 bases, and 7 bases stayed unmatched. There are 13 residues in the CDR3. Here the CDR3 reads CASVLAGRDEQFF. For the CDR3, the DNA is TGTGCCAGCGTCCTAGCGGGACGGGATGAGCAGTTCTTC.

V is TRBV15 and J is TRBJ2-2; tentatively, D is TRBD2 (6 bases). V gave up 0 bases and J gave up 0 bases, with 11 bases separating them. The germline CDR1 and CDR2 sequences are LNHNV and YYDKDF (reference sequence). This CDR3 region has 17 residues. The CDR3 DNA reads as TGTGCCACCAGCAGAGATGCTTTAGCGGCGAACACCGGGGAGCTGTTTTTT. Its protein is CATSRDALAANTGELFF.

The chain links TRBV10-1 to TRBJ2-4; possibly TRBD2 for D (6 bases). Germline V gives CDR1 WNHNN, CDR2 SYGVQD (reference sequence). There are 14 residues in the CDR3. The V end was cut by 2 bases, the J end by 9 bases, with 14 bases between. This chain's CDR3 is CASSETSRSGIQYF. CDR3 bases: TGCGCCAGCAGTGAGACTAGCCGGTCGGGCATTCAGTACTTC.

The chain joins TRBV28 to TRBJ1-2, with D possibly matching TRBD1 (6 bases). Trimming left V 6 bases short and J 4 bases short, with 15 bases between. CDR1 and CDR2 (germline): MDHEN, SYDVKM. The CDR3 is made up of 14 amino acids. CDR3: CASSLPGVFYGYTF. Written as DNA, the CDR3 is TGTGCCAGCAGCCTACCAGGGGTCTTCTATGGCTACACCTTC.

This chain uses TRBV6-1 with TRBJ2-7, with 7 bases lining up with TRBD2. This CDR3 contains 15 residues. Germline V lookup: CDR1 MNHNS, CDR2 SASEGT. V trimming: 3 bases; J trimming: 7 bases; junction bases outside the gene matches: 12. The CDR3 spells CASSDGGGLSLEQYF. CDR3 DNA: TGTGCCAGCAGTGACGGGGGAGGGCTTTCCCTGGAGCAGTACTTC.

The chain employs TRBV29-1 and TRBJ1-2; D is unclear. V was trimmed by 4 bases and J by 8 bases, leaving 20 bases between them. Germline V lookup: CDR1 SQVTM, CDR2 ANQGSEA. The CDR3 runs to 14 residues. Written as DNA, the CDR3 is TGCAGCGTTGGCCGTGCAGGCGATTCTAACGGCTACACCTTC. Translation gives CSVGRAGDSNGYTF.

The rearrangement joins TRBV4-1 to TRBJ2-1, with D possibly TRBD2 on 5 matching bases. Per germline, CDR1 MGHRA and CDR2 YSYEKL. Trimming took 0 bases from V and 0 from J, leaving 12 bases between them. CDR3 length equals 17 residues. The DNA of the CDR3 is TGCGCCAGCAGCCAAGATCTGGGGAGAAGCTCCTACAATGAGCAGTTCTTC. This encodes CASSQDLGRSSYNEQFF.

CDR3 region: CASSRQGNYGYTF. CDR3 DNA sequence: TGTGCCAGTAGTCGACAGGGTAACTATGGCTACACCTTC. The V and J genes are TRBV19 and TRBJ1-2; 7 bases align to TRBD1. CDR3 length: 13 residues. Germline CDR1 and CDR2: LNHDA and SQIVND (reference sequence). V gave up 5 bases and J gave up 1 base; unmatched junction bases: 1.